This is a list of T cell receptor beta chains from one sample in a study of blood T cell repertoires in COVID-19. Profiling relied on immunoSEQ multiplex PCR, and the TCRdb table lists in-frame clones only, not all of them. Of 320,000 or so clones detected, approximately 88% appear once; the ten largest clones hold about 4.7%. Sequencing was performed on PBMCs or T cells enriched from blood (not recorded which). Source of these receptors: a man aged 30 to 39 who had recovered from COVID-19. CDR3s include the opening cysteine and the closing phenylalanine or tryptophan. Each record gives: V gene, D gene, clone size, J gene, CDR3 DNA, CDR3 protein. D genes are given only for firm matches. Not all rows give a size; the values are once, few, many and, for expanded clones, a class.

V: TRBV5-6; D: .; size: .; J: TRBJ1-3; DNA: TGTGCCAGCAGCTTCGGGGGTTTGGACGGCTCTGGAAACACCATATATTTT; CDR3: CASSFGGLDGSGNTIYF
V: TRBV2; D: .; size: .; J: TRBJ1-3; DNA: TGTGCCAGCAGTTTGACAGCCGATCGTTGGAACACCATATATTTT; CDR3: CASSLTADRWNTIYF
V: TRBV5-3; D: .; size: .; J: TRBJ2-3; DNA: TGTGCCAGAAGCTTGCCCGACAACCGTCAGTATTTT; CDR3: CARSLPDNRQYF
V: TRBV7-9; D: TRBD1; size: few; J: TRBJ1-1; DNA: TGTGCCAGCAGCTTAGGTAGCGGACAGGGGAACACTGAAGCTTTCTTT; CDR3: CASSLGSGQGNTEAFF
V: TRBV4-2; D: .; size: .; J: TRBJ2-3; DNA: TGTGCCAGCAGCCAAGAGCAGTTAGTAGCGGCGGGGGCGATCACAGATACGCAGTATTTT; CDR3: CASSQEQLVAAGAITDTQYF
V: TRBV5-6; D: TRBD1; size: .; J: TRBJ1-4; DNA: TGTGCCAGCAGCTTGGAACAGGGGAAACTGTTTTTT; CDR3: CASSLEQGKLFF
V: TRBV12-5; D: .; size: .; J: TRBJ1-1; DNA: TGTGCTAGTGGTTCGTCAGGAGGGGCTGAAGCTTTCTTT; CDR3: CASGSSGGAEAFF
V: TRBV4-2; D: .; size: once; J: TRBJ1-6; DNA: TGTGCCAGCAGCCACGACCGGGATTATAATTCACCCCTCCACTTT; CDR3: CASSHDRDYNSPLHF
V: TRBV5-8; D: .; size: .; J: TRBJ1-6; DNA: TGTGCCAGCAGCTTGGCCGGACAGATCACTAATAATTCACCCCTCCACTTT; CDR3: CASSLAGQITNNSPLHF
V: TRBV5-1; D: .; size: .; J: TRBJ1-1; DNA: TGCGCCAGCAGCGTGGAGGGAGTTAAAGGAGCTTTCTTT; CDR3: CASSVEGVKGAFF
V: TRBV10-1; D: .; size: .; J: TRBJ1-2; DNA: TGCGCCAGCAGTGGGAGCACTAAATCTACCTATGGCTACACCTTC; CDR3: CASSGSTKSTYGYTF
V: TRBV6-5; D: TRBD1; size: .; J: TRBJ2-5; DNA: TGTGCCAGCAGTTCTCCGGGACAGGGGGTCCAAGAGACCCAGTACTTC; CDR3: CASSSPGQGVQETQYF
V: TRBV7-3; D: TRBD2; size: .; J: TRBJ2-1; DNA: TGTGCCAGCAGCTCCTCTAGCGGGGGTTACAATGAGCAGTTCTTC; CDR3: CASSSSSGGYNEQFF
V: TRBV6-5; D: .; size: .; J: TRBJ2-7; DNA: TGTGCCAGCAGTTACGGAGGGGGGGCCTACGAGCAGTACTTC; CDR3: CASSYGGGAYEQYF
V: TRBV28; D: TRBD1; size: .; J: TRBJ1-1; DNA: TGTGCCAGCGTCACAGGGGACACTGAAGCTTTCTTT; CDR3: CASVTGDTEAFF
V: TRBV6-5; D: TRBD2; size: .; J: TRBJ2-1; DNA: TGTGCCAGCAGTTACACGGGACTAGCCAAAGAGCAGTTCTTC; CDR3: CASSYTGLAKEQFF
V: TRBV30; D: .; size: .; J: TRBJ2-5; DNA: TGTGCCTGGAGTAGGGGTACACCAGAGACCCAGTACTTC; CDR3: CAWSRGTPETQYF
V: TRBV12-3/TRBV12-4; D: TRBD1; size: .; J: TRBJ2-1; DNA: TGTGCCAGCAGTAGGGCAGGGGGCCGGCTGTTCTTC; CDR3: CASSRAGGRLFF
V: TRBV11-1; D: TRBD1; size: .; J: TRBJ1-1; DNA: TGTGCCAGCAGCTTAGACAGGGGGTACAACACTGAAGCTTTCTTT; CDR3: CASSLDRGYNTEAFF
V: TRBV4-1; D: .; size: .; J: TRBJ2-7; DNA: TGCGCCAGCAGCCAGGGACAATGGGGGAGGGGCTCCTACGAGCAGTACTTC; CDR3: CASSQGQWGRGSYEQYF
V: TRBV19; D: .; size: .; J: TRBJ1-1; DNA: TGTGCCAGTAGTATGGGCCCTAAAGCTTTCTTT; CDR3: CASSMGPKAFF
V: TRBV5-1; D: TRBD1; size: few; J: TRBJ1-2; DNA: TGCGCCAGCAGCTACTCCGGGACAGGGGGACGATATGGCTACACCTTC; CDR3: CASSYSGTGGRYGYTF